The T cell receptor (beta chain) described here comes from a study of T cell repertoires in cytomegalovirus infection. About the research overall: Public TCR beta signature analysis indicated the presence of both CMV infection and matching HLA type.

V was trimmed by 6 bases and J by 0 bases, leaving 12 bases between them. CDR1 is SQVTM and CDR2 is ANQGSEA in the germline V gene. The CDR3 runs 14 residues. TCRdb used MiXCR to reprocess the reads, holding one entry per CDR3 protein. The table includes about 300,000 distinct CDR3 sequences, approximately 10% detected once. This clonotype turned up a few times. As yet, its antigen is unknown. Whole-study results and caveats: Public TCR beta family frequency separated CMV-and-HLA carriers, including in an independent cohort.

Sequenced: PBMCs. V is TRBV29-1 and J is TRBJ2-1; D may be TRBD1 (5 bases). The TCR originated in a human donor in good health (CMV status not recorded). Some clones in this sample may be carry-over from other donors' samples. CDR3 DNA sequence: TGCAGCGTCGCCTTCGACAGCTCCTACAATGAGCAGTTCTTC. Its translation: CSVAFDSSYNEQFF.